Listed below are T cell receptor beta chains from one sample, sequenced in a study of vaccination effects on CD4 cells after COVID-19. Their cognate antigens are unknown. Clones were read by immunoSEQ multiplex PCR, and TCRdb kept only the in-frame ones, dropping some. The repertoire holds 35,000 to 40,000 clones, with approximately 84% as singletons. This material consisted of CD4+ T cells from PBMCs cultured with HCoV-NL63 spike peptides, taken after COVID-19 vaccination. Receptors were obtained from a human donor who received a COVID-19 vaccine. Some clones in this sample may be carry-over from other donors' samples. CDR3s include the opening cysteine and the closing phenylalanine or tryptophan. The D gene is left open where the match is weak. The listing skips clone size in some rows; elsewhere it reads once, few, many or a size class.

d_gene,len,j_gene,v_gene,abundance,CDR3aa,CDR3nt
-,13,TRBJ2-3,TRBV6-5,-,CASSYSSWVNPYF,TGTGCCAGCAGTTACTCCAGCTGGGTGAATCCGTATTTT
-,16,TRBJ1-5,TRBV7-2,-,CASSYDTLRASQPQHF,TGTGCCAGCAGCTACGACACCCTGAGGGCTAGTCAGCCCCAGCATTTT
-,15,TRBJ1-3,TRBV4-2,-,CASSQGIAGGNTIYF,TGTGCCAGCAGCCAAGGTATAGCTGGCGGAAACACCATATATTTT
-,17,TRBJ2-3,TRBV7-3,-,CASSLTGRDRGPDTQYF,TGTGCCAGCAGCTTAACGGGGCGGGACCGTGGGCCAGATACGCAGTATTTT
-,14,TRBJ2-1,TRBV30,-,CAWGDGTSYNEQFF,TGTGCCTGGGGGGACGGAACGTCCTACAATGAGCAGTTCTTC
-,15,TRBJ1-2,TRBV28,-,CASSFGLQLNYGYTF,TGTGCCAGCAGTTTCGGTCTCCAATTAAACTATGGCTACACCTTC
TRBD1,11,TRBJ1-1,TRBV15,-,CATSWGQEAFF,TGTGCCACCAGCTGGGGACAGGAAGCTTTCTTT
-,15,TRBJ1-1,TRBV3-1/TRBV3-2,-,CASSQVGGANTEAFF,TGTGCCAGCAGCCAAGTAGGCGGGGCTAACACTGAAGCTTTCTTT
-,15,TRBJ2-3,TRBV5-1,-,CASSLNSYSTDTQYF,TGCGCCAGCAGCTTGAACAGCTACTCCACAGATACGCAGTATTTT
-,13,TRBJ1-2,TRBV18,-,CASSPGTAMDYTF,TGTGCCAGCTCCCCAGGGACGGCGATGGACTACACCTTC
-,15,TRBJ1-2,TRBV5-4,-,CASSPAGALSYGYTF,TGTGCCAGCAGCCCGGCCGGGGCGCTTAGCTATGGCTACACCTTC
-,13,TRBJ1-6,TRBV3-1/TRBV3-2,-,CASSPYGFSPLHF,TGTGCCAGCAGCCCCTATGGGTTTTCACCCCTCCACTTT
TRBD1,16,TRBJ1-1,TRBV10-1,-,CASSDPADRRNTEAFF,TGCGCCAGCAGTGACCCAGCGGACAGGAGGAACACTGAAGCTTTCTTT
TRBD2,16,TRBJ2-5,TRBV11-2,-,CASSTRTSGGQETQYF,TGTGCCAGCAGCACCAGGACTAGCGGGGGCCAAGAGACCCAGTACTTC
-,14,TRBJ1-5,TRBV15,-,CATSRDKRNQPQHF,TGTGCCACCAGCAGAGATAAAAGAAATCAGCCCCAGCATTTT
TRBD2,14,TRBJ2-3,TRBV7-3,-,CASSRGGITDTQYF,TGTGCCAGCAGCCGGGGGGGCATCACAGATACGCAGTATTTT
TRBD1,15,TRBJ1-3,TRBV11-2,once,CASSRTGDSGNTIYF,TGTGCCAGCAGCCGGACAGGGGACTCTGGAAACACCATATATTTT
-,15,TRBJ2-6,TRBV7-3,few,CASSLQSSGANVLTF,TGTGCCAGCAGCCTACAGAGCTCTGGGGCCAACGTCCTGACTTTC
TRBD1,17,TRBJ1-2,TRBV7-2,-,CASSSYSGTGNYHGYTF,TGTGCCAGCAGTTCGTACTCCGGGACAGGCAATTATCATGGCTACACCTTC
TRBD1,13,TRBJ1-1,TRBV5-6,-,CASSLGQGGGAFF,TGTGCCAGCAGCTTGGGACAGGGGGGTGGGGCTTTCTTT
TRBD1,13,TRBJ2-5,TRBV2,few,CASSRDSQETQYF,TGTGCCAGCAGTCGGGACAGCCAAGAGACCCAGTACTTC
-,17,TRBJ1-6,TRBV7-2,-,CASSLASDSSYNSPLHF,TGTGCCAGCAGCTTAGCCTCAGACAGCTCCTATAATTCACCCCTCCACTTT
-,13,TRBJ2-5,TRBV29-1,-,CSVQATYQETQYF,TGCAGCGTTCAGGCCACGTACCAAGAGACCCAGTACTTC
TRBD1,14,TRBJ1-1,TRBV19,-,CASKGDRQNTEAFF,TGTGCCAGTAAAGGGGACAGACAGAACACTGAAGCTTTCTTT
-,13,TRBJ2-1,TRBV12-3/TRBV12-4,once,CASNPLGGNEQFF,TGTGCCAGCAATCCCCTCGGCGGGAATGAGCAGTTCTTC
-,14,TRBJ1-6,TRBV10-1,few,CASSESRPNSPLHF,TGCGCCAGCAGTGAGTCAAGGCCCAATTCACCCCTCCACTTT
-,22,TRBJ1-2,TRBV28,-,CASSQPPRGRQGLPWANYGYTF,TGTGCCAGCAGTCAACCCCCGAGGGGCCGGCAGGGGTTACCCTGGGCTAACTATGGCTACACCTTC
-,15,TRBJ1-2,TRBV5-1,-,CASSLEGQSNYGYTF,TGCGCCAGCAGCTTGGAAGGACAGTCTAACTATGGCTACACCTTC
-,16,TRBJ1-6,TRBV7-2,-,CASSLGIPASNSPLHF,TGTGCCAGCAGCTTAGGTATCCCGGCGAGCAATTCACCCCTCCACTTT
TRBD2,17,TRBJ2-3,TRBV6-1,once,CASSEAPLAGGPNTQYF,TGTGCCAGCAGTGAAGCGCCACTAGCGGGGGGGCCGAATACGCAGTATTTT
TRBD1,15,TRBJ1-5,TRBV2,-,CASSNRDRGNQPQHF,TGTGCCAGCAGTAACCGGGACAGGGGGAATCAGCCCCAGCATTTT
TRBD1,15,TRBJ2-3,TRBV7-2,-,CASSSQGAGGDTQYF,TGTGCCAGCAGCTCGCAGGGGGCCGGAGGAGATACGCAGTATTTT
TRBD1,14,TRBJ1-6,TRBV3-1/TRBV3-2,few,CASSRQGLDSPLHF,TGTGCCAGCAGCCGACAGGGGTTGGATTCACCCCTCCACTTT
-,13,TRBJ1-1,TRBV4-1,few,CASSQDRTLEAFF,TGCGCCAGCAGCCAAGATCGTACACTTGAAGCTTTCTTT
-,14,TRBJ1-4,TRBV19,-,CASSTGATNEKLFF,TGTGCCAGTAGTACGGGCGCAACTAATGAAAAACTGTTTTTT
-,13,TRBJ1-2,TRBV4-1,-,CASSQDPGGGYTF,TGCGCCAGCAGCCAAGATCCGGGAGGGGGCTACACCTTC
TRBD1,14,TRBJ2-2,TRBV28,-,CATLRDRNTGELFF,TGTGCCACCCTCCGGGACAGGAACACCGGGGAGCTGTTTTTT
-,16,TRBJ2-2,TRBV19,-,CASSIDHQGNTGELFF,TGTGCCAGTAGTATAGATCACCAGGGAAACACCGGGGAGCTGTTTTTT
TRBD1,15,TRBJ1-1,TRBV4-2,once,CASSQDRGKGTEAFF,TGTGCCAGCAGCCAAGACAGGGGGAAGGGAACTGAAGCTTTCTTT
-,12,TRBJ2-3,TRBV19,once,CASKSSTDTQYF,TGTGCCAGTAAGTCCAGCACAGATACGCAGTATTTT
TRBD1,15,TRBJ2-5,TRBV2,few,CASSGDRASLVTQYF,TGTGCCAGCTCCGGGGACAGGGCCAGTTTAGTGACCCAGTACTTC
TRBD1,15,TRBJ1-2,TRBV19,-,CASIPNRGALWGYTF,TGTGCCAGTATCCCCAACAGGGGGGCACTATGGGGCTACACCTTC
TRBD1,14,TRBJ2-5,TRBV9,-,CASSVGQGGETQYF,TGTGCCAGCAGCGTGGGACAGGGAGGAGAGACCCAGTACTTC
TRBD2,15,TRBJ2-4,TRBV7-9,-,CASSYSGGARNIQYF,TGTGCCAGCAGCTACAGCGGGGGGGCCAGGAACATTCAGTACTTC
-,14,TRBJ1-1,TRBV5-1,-,CASTQTNPKTEAFF,TGCGCCAGCACCCAGACGAACCCTAAAACTGAAGCTTTCTTT
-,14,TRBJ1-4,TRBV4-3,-,CASSPLALGEKLFF,TGCGCCAGCAGCCCCCTTGCCTTGGGAGAAAAACTGTTTTTT
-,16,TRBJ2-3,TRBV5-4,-,CASSLVSIWGTDTQYF,TGTGCCAGCAGCTTGGTCTCCATCTGGGGCACAGATACGCAGTATTTT
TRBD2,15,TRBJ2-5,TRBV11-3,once,CASSLGGSGGETQYF,TGTGCCAGCAGCTTGGGAGGTTCGGGGGGAGAGACCCAGTACTTC
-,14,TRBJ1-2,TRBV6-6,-,CASSSEDISPGYTF,TGTGCCAGCAGTTCCGAAGACATATCACCTGGCTACACCTTC
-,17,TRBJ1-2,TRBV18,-,CASSTDLTVGSVYGYTF,TGTGCCAGCTCCACCGACTTGACAGTAGGCTCGGTGTATGGCTACACCTTC
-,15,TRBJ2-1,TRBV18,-,CASSQLLSDYNEQFF,TGTGCCAGCTCACAGCTCTTGAGTGACTACAATGAGCAGTTCTTC